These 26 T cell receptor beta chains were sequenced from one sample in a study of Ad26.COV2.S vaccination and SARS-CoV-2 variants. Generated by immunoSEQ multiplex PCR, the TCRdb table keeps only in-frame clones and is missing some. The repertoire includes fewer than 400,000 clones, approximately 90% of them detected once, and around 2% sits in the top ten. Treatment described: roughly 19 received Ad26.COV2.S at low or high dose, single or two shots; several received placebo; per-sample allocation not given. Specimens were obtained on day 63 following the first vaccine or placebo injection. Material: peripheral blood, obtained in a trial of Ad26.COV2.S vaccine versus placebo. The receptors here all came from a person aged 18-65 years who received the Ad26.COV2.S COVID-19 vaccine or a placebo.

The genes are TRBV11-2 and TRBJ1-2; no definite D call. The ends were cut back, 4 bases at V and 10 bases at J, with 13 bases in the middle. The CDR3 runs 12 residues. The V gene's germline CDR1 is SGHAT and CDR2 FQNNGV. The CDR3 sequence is CASSSSGTPYTF. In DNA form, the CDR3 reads TGTGCCAGCAGCTCCTCAGGAACCCCCTACACCTTC.

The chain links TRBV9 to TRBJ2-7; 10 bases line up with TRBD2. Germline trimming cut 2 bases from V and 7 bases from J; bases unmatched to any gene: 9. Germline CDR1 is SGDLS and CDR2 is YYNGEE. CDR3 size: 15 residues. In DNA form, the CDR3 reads TGTGCCAGCAGCGTCGGGACTAGCGCCCCTCGAGAGCAGTACTTC. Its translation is CASSVGTSAPREQYF.

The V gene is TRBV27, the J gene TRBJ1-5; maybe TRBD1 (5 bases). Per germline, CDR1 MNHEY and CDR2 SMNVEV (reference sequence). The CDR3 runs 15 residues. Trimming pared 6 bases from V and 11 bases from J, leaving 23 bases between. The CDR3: CASRPNIFLRGAQHF. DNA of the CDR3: TGTGCCAGCAGACCTAATATTTTCCTCCGGGGGGCCCAGCATTTT.

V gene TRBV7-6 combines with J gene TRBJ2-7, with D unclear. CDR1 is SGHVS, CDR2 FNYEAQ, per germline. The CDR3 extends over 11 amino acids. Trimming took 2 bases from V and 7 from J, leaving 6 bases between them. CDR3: CASSLSGEQYF. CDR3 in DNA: TGTGCCAGCAGCTTATCCGGGGAGCAGTACTTC.

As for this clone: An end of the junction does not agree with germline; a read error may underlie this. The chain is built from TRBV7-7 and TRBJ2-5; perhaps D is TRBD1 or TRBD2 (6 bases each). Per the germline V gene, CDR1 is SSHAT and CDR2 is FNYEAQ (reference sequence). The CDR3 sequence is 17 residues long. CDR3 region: CASSQITGGGPFETQYF. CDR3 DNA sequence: TGTGCTAGCAGTCAAATCACCGGGGGCGGGCCCTTCGAGACCCAGTACTTC.

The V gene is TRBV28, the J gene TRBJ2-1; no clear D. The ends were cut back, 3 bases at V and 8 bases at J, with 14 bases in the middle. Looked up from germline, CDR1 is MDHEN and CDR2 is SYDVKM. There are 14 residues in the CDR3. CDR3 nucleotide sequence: TGTGCCAGCAGTTTCCCGGTGGACCGAGATGAGCAGTTCTTC. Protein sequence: CASSFPVDRDEQFF.

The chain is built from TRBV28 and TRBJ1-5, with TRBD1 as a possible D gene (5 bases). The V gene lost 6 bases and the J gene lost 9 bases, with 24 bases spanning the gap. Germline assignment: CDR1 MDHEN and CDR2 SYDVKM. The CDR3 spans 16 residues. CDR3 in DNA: TGTGCCAGCAGCTTGGTGGATAACAAAGGGGTAGGGCCCCAGCATTTT. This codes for CASSLVDNKGVGPQHF.

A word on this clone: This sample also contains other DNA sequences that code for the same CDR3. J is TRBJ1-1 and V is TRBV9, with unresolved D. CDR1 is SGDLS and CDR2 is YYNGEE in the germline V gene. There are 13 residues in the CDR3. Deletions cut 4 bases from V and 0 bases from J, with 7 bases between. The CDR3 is CASSPTLNTEAFF. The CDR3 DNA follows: TGTGCCAGCAGCCCGACATTGAACACTGAAGCTTTCTTT.

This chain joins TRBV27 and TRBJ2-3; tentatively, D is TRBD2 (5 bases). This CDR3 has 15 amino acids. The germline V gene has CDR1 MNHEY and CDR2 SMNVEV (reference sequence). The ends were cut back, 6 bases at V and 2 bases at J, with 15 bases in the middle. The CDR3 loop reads CASRTVGRNTDTQYF. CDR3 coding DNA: TGTGCCAGCAGGACGGTAGGGAGAAACACAGATACGCAGTATTTT.

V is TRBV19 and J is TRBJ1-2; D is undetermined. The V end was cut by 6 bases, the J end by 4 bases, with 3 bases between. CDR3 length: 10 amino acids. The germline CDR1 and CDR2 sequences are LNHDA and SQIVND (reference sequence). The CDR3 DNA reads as TGTGCCAGTAGCTCCTATGGCTACACCTTC. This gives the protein CASSSYGYTF.

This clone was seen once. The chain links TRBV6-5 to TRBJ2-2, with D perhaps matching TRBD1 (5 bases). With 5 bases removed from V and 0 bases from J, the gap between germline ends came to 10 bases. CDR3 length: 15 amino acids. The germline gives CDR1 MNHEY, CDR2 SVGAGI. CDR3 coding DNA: TGTGCCAGCAGTCGAGTAGGGGCGAACACCGGGGAGCTGTTTTTT. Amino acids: CASSRVGANTGELFF.

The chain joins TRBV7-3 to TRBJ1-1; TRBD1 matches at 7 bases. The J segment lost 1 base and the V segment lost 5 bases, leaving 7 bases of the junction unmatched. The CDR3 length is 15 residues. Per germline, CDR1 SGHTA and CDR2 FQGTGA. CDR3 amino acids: CASSPTGTANTEAFF. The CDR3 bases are TGTGCCAGCAGCCCCACCGGGACAGCGAACACTGAAGCTTTCTTT.

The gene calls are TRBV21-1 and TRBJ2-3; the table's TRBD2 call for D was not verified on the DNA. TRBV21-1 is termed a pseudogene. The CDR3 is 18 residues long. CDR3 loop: CASIPVGTQENGTDTQYF. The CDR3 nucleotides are TGTGCCAGCATCCCTGTTGGGACTCAAGAGAACGGCACAGATACGCAGTATTTT.

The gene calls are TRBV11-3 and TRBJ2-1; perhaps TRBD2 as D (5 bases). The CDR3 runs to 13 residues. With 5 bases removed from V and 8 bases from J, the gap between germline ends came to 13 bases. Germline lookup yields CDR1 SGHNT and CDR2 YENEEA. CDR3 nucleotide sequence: TGTGCCAGCAGCCACGGGATTGTGGATGAGCAGTTCTTC. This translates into CASSHGIVDEQFF.

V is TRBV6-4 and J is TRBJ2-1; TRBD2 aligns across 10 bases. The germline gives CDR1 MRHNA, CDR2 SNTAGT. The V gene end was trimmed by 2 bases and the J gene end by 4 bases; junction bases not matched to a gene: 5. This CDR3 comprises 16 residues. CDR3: CASSDQASGSYNEQFF. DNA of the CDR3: TGTGCCAGCAGTGACCAGGCTAGCGGGAGTTACAATGAGCAGTTCTTC.

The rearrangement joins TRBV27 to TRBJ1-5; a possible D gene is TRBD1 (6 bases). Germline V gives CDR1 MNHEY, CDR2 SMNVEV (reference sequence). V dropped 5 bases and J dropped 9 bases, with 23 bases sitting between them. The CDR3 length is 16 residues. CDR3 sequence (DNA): TGTGCCAGCAGTCCGTCCGGGACGGGGGACATACGGCCCCAGCATTTT. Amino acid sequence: CASSPSGTGDIRPQHF.

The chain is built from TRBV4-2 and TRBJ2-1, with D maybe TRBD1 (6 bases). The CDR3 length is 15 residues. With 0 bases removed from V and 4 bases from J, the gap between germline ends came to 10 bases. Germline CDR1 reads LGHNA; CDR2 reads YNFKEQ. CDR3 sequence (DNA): TGTGCCAGCAGCCAAGACCGGGACACGTACAATGAGCAGTTCTTC. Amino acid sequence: CASSQDRDTYNEQFF.

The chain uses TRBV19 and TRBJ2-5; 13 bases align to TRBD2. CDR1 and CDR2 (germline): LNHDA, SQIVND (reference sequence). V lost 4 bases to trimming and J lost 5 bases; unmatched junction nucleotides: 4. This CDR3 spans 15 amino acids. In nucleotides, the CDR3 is TGTGCCAGTAGTAAGGGGACTAGCGGGACGGAGACCCAGTACTTC. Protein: CASSKGTSGTETQYF.

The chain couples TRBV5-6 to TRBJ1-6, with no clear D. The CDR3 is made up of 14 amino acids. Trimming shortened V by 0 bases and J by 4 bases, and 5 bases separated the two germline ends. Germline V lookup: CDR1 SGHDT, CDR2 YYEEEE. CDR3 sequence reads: CASSLAGYNSPLHF. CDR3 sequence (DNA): TGTGCCAGCAGCTTGGCTGGGTATAATTCACCCCTCCACTTT.

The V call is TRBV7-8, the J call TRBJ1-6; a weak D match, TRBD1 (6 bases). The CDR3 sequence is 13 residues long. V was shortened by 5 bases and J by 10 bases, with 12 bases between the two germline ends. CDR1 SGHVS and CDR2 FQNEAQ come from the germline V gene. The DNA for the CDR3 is TGTGCCAGCAGCCTAGGGGGACGATCACCCCTCCACTTT. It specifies CASSLGGRSPLHF.

CDR3 amino acids: CASSLVPGPTGGYTF. CDR3 in DNA: TGTGCCAGCAGCTTAGTTCCAGGGCCTACGGGTGGCTACACCTTC. The rearrangement links TRBV7-8 to TRBJ1-2, with D perhaps TRBD1 (5 bases). Germline V CDR1 and CDR2: SGHVS, FQNEAQ. Trimming removed 1 base from V and 7 bases from J, with 16 bases in between. CDR3 length equals 15 residues.

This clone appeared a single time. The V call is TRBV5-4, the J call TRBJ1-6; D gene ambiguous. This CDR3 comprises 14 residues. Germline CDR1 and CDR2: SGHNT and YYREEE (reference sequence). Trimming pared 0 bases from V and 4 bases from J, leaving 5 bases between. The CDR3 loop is CASSLDSYNSPLHF. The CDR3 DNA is TGTGCCAGCAGCTTGGACAGTTATAATTCACCCCTCCACTTT.

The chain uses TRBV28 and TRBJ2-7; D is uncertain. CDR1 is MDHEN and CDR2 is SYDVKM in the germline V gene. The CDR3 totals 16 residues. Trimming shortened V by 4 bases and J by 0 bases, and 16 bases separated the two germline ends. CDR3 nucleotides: TGTGCCAGCAGTTCCCCTGGCAGTTCCCTCTCCTACGAGCAGTACTTC. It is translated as CASSSPGSSLSYEQYF. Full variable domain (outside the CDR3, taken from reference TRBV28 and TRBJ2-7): DVKVTQSSRYLVKRTGEKVFLECVQDMDHENMFWYRQDPGLGLRLIYFSYDVKMKEKGDIPEGYSVSREKKERFSLILESASTNQTSMYLCASSSPGSSLSYEQYFGPGTRLTVT.

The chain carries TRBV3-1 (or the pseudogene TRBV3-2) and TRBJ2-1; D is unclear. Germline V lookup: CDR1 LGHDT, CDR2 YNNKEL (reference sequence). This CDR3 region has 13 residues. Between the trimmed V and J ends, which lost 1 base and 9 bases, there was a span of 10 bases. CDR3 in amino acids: CASSQGSKGEQFF. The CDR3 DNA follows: TGTGCCAGCAGCCAAGGGTCGAAGGGTGAGCAGTTCTTC.

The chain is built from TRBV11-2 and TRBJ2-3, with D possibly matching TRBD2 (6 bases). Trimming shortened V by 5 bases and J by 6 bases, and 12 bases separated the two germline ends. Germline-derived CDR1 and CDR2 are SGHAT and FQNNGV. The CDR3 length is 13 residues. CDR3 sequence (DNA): TGTGCCAGCAGCGCCGGGACTTCTGATACGCAGTATTTT. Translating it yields CASSAGTSDTQYF.

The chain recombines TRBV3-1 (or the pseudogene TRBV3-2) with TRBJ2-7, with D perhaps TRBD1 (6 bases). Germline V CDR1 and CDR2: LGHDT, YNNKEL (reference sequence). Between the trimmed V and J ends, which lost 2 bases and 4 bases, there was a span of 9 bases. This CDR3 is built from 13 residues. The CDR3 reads CASSQRQGYEQYF. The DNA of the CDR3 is TGTGCCAGCAGCCAACGCCAGGGGTACGAGCAGTACTTC.